The TCR beta chain under discussion was sequenced for a study of blood T cell repertoires in COVID-19. About the research overall: Samples representing acute and convalescent COVID-19 were sourced from the United States, Italy and Spain. T cells, B-cell-depleted T cells, or PBMCs supplied cDNA or gDNA.

Participants, roughly 18 to 100 years old, spanned about 26 US areas. In the original analysis: Amplification with reference gene primers provided the estimates of nucleated cell counts. Some clones are missing from TCRdb's copy, which holds only in-frame ones; the method was immunoSEQ multiplex PCR. V, J and clone size are those of that table, while D and trimming were read from the DNA. The data show 370,000 or so clones, about 89% seen once. V dropped 7 bases and J dropped 6; count of bases not matched to a gene: 9. CDR1 is MNHEY and CDR2 is SVGAGI in the germline V gene. The CDR3 length is 15 residues.

The specimen was PBMCs or T cells enriched from blood (not recorded which). The V and J genes are TRBV6-5 and TRBJ2-3; TRBD2 matches 11 bases. The sequence was collected from a man in his thirties or forties who had recovered from COVID-19. The CDR3 loop reads CASKDTSGGSDTQYF. The CDR3, as DNA: TGTGCCAGCAAGGATACTAGCGGGGGTTCGGATACGCAGTATTTT.